This TCR beta chain derives from a study of shared T cell receptors in the human thymus. Trimming pared 1 base from V and 2 bases from J, leaving 10 bases between. Germline CDR1 reads SGHDT; CDR2 reads YYEEEE. The CDR3 runs to 14 residues. The repertoire was sequenced with immunoSEQ multiplex PCR; TCRdb's copy has only in-frame clones and lacks some. Of about 660,000 clones in the sample, more than 75% are singletons; the top ten hold 0.0095% to 0.012%. These same data were also listed under a study on human thymus T cells. That source notes: Obtained as resections during corrective heart surgery, the thymus tissue was then studied. Thymic and blood repertoires appeared to show biased V and J gene usage. As related research reported, thymic repertoires overlapped highly among unrelated individuals.

This sequence joins TRBV5-6 and TRBJ2-7, with a possible D match to TRBD2 (7 bases). The TCR was taken from a boy in the first two years of life with a congenital heart defect. The specimen was thymocytes. CDR3 loop: CASSLRGGAYEQYF. In DNA form, the CDR3 reads TGTGCCAGCAGCTTGAGAGGGGGGGCCTACGAGCAGTACTTC.